This passage covers 5 T cell receptor beta chains from one sample sequenced in a study of T cell clones after liver transplantation (dated by TCRdb to about 2019). Proliferating CFSE-low cells from the MLR were sequenced to define alloreactive TCRbeta sequences. Library preparation was by the immunoSEQ multiplex PCR assay. TCRdb mirrors the immuneACCESS table, restricted to in-frame sequences. Some clones are absent from its copies; in checked studies, under half trace to an unresolved V gene, and the reason for the others is unknown. The sample records about 2,900 clones, approximately 24% of which are singletons. The ten largest clones take up about 14% of the sample. No antigen has been assigned to these receptors. The sequencing input was CD4+ T cells from PBMCs cultured with third-party cells. The receptors shown here come from a human patient who received a liver transplant. Some T cells may derive from the graft donor when a transplant has been performed.

This clone appeared a few times. This chain links TRBV19 with TRBJ2-5; D ambiguous. V lost 4 bases, J lost 2 bases, and 8 bases lay in between. Germline V gene lookup returns CDR1 LNHDA and CDR2 SQIVND (reference sequence). The CDR3 runs 13 residues. Here the CDR3 DNA reads TGTGCCAGTAGTAGGGCAGTTCAAGAGACCCAGTACTTC. Translation gives CASSRAVQETQYF.

By share, this clone ranks as large (0.1 to 1%). This chain uses TRBV2 with TRBJ1-3; possibly TRBD1 for D (5 bases). Deletions cut 7 bases from V and 2 bases from J, with 9 bases between. The length of the CDR3 is 13 residues. Germline V gives CDR1 SNHLY, CDR2 FYNNEI. CDR3 residues: CASKGTTGNTIYF. CDR3 in DNA: TGTGCCAGCAAGGGGACGACTGGAAACACCATATATTTT.

This rearrangement joins TRBV11-1 to TRBJ2-1; TRBD1 might be the D (6 bases). Trimming took 2 bases from V and 4 from J, leaving 12 bases between them. The CDR3 sequence is 15 residues long. Germline V lookup: CDR1 SGHAT, CDR2 FQDESV (reference sequence). The CDR3 nucleotides are TGTGCCAGCAGCTTAAACCCCGGACAGTACAATGAGCAGTTCTTC. Its translation is CASSLNPGQYNEQFF.

The rearrangement links TRBV4-1 to TRBJ2-7; 8 bases are shared with TRBD1. CDR3 length equals 13 residues. Trimming cost V 1 base and J 4 bases; bases outside gene matches: 0. Germline loops: CDR1 MGHRA, CDR2 YSYEKL. This chain's CDR3 is CASSQGTGYEQYF. The CDR3 coding sequence is TGCGCCAGCAGCCAAGGGACAGGGTACGAGCAGTACTTC.

In this sample, this clone turned up once. A far larger clone is a single base away, which makes a read error likely. The CDR3 nucleotides are TGTGCCGGCAGTCCGGGTGTCAAGCAGTACTTC. Encoded protein: CAGSPGVKQYF. This chain uses TRBV6-1 with TRBJ2-7; D unclear. Germline V gives CDR1 MNHNS, CDR2 SASEGT. The CDR3 extends over 11 amino acids.